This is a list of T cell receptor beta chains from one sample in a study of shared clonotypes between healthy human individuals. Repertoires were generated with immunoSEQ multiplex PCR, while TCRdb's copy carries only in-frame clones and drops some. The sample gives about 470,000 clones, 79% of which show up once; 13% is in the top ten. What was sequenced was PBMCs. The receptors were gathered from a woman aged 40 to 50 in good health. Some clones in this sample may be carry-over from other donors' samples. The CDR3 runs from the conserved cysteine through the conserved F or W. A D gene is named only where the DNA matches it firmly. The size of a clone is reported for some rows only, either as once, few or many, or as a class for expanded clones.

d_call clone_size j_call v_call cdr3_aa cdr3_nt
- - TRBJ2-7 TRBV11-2 CASSLTPGGSYEQYF TGTGCCAGCAGCTTAACCCCCGGCGGCTCCTACGAGCAGTACTTC
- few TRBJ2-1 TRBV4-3 CASSQEGAGRYNEQFF TGCGCCAGCAGCCAAGAGGGTGCGGGCCGATACAATGAGCAGTTCTTC
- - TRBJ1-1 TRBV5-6 CASRTKGGMNTEAFF TGTGCCAGCAGGACCAAAGGGGGGATGAACACTGAAGCTTTCTTT
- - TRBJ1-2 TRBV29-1 CSVGSAHYGYTF TGCAGCGTTGGATCAGCTCACTATGGCTACACCTTC
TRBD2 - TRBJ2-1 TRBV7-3 CASSLSLTSGSYNEQFF TGTGCCAGCAGCTTATCCCTGACTAGCGGGTCTTACAATGAGCAGTTCTTC
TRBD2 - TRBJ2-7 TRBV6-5 CATPGASGRSYEQYF TGTGCCACACCCGGGGCTAGCGGGAGGTCCTACGAGCAGTACTTC
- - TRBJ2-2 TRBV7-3 CASSHNAGELFF TGTGCCAGCAGTCACAACGCCGGGGAGCTGTTTTTT
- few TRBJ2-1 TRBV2 CASLGPPGNEQFF TGTGCCAGCCTTGGCCCTCCGGGCAATGAGCAGTTCTTC
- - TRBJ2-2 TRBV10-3 CAITGATGELFF TGTGCCATCACGGGGGCCACCGGGGAGCTGTTTTTT
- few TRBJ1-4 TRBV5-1 CASSLAGVVSEKLFF TGCGCCAGCAGCTTAGCAGGGGTAGTAAGTGAAAAACTGTTTTTT
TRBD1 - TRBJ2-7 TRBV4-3 CASSQGGQGTYEQYF TGCGCCAGCAGCCAGGGCGGACAGGGGACCTACGAGCAGTACTTC
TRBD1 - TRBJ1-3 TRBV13 CASSQRQGKYSGNTIYF TGTGCCAGCAGCCAGAGACAGGGCAAATACTCTGGAAACACCATATATTTT
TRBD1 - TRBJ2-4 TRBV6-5 CASSYIRTGVGDIQYF TGTGCCAGCAGTTACATCCGGACAGGGGTGGGGGACATTCAGTACTTC
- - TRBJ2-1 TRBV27 CASSGQYNEQFF TGTGCCAGCAGCGGACAGTACAATGAGCAGTTCTTC
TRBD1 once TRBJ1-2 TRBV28 CASQQEDRAYGYTF TGTGCCAGCCAGCAGGAGGACAGGGCCTATGGCTACACCTTC
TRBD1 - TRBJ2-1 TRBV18 CASSPGTGQFF TGTGCCAGCTCACCAGGGACAGGGCAGTTCTTC
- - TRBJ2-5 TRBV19 CASSGPAPGETQYF TGTGCCAGTAGTGGGCCAGCGCCCGGGGAGACCCAGTACTTC
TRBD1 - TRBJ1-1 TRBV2 CASRTTQGARGNTEAFF TGTGCCAGCAGAACGACACAGGGGGCGCGGGGGAACACTGAAGCTTTCTTT
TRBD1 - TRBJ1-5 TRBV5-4 CASSTDRDNQPQHF TGTGCCAGCAGTACCGACAGGGATAATCAGCCCCAGCATTTT
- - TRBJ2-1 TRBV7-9 CASSPVGNRRAGNEQFF TGTGCCAGCAGCCCCGTGGGGAATAGAAGAGCCGGTAATGAGCAGTTCTTC
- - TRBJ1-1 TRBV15 CATSRPQGFYEAFF TGTGCCACCAGCAGACCACAGGGATTTTATGAAGCTTTCTTT
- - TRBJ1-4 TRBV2 CASTRATNEKLFF TGTGCCAGCACGCGAGCAACTAATGAAAAACTGTTTTTT
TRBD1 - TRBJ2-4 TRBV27 CASSLGQGVAKNIQYF TGTGCCAGCAGTTTAGGACAGGGGGTGGCCAAAAACATTCAGTACTTC
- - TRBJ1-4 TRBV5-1 CASSPEGDSTNEKLFF TGCGCCAGCAGCCCGGAAGGGGACTCAACTAATGAAAAACTGTTTTTT
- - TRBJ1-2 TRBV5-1 CASYEQGLGYTF TGCGCCAGCTATGAACAGGGATTAGGCTACACCTTC
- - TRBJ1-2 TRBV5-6 CASSLGRQSGYTF TGTGCCAGCAGCTTGGGTCGTCAGAGCGGCTACACCTTC
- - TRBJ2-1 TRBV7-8 CASSLEGSVNNEQFF TGTGCCAGCAGCTTAGAGGGTAGCGTGAACAATGAGCAGTTCTTC
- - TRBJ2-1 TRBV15 CATSGGGRAPYNEQFF TGTGCCACCAGCGGGGGCGGGAGAGCCCCCTACAATGAGCAGTTCTTC
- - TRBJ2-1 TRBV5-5 CASSVGLSSYNEQFF TGTGCCAGCAGCGTGGGACTGTCATCCTACAATGAGCAGTTCTTC
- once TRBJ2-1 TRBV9 CASTKDILSGIYNEQFF TGTGCCAGCACCAAGGACATCCTATCGGGTATTTACAATGAGCAGTTCTTC
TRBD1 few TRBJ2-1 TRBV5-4 CASSGTGSRNEQFF TGTGCCAGCAGCGGGACAGGGAGCCGCAATGAGCAGTTCTTC
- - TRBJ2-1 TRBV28 CASSSPPGDSYNEQFF TGTGCCAGCAGTTCTCCCCCGGGGGACTCCTACAATGAGCAGTTCTTC
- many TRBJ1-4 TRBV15 CASARGSEKLFF TGTGCCTCCGCCAGGGGAAGTGAAAAACTGTTTTTT
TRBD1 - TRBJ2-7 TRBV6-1 CASNLQQGAYEQYF TGTGCCAGCAATCTGCAACAGGGGGCTTACGAGCAGTACTTC
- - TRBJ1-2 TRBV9 CASSVAGDGYTF TGTGCCAGCAGCGTAGCAGGGGATGGCTACACCTTC
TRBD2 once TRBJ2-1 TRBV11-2 CASSSGLAGIGWQFF TGTGCCAGCTCTTCGGGACTAGCGGGTATAGGGTGGCAGTTCTTC
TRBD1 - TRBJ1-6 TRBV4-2 CASNIQGNSPLHF TGTGCCAGCAACATACAGGGGAATTCACCCCTCCACTTT
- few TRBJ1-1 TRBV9 CASSTSTYSEAFF TGTGCCAGCAGCACTTCGACCTACTCTGAAGCTTTCTTT
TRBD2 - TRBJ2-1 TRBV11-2 CASSPSGGYNEQFF TGTGCCAGCAGCCCTAGCGGGGGATACAATGAGCAGTTCTTC
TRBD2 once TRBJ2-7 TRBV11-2 CASSRTSGGYEQYF TGTGCCAGCAGCCGGACTAGCGGAGGCTACGAGCAGTACTTC
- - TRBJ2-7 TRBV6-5 CASSQGGSSEQYF TGTGCCAGCAGCCAAGGCGGCAGTAGCGAGCAGTACTTC
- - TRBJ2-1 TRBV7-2 CASSLVLEGNEQFF TGTGCCAGCAGCTTAGTACTAGAAGGCAATGAGCAGTTCTTC
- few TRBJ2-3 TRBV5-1 CASSLDPGSARTDTQYF TGCGCCAGCAGCTTGGACCCGGGCTCGGCTCGCACAGATACGCAGTATTTT
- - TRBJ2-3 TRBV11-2 CASSLSSGTDTQYF TGTGCCAGCAGCTTATCCAGCGGCACAGATACGCAGTATTTT
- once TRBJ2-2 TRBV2 CASSKRRDTGELFF TGTGCCAGCAGCAAACGGCGGGACACCGGGGAGCTGTTTTTT
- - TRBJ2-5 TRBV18 CASSSEGGSRETQYF TGTGCCAGCTCATCCGAAGGGGGTAGTCGGGAGACCCAGTACTTC
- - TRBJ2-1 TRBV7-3 CASSLRGFDEQFF TGTGCCAGCAGCTTACGAGGGTTCGATGAGCAGTTCTTC
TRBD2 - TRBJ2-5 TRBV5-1 CASSRQPLAGVRETQYF TGCGCCAGCAGCAGACAGCCCCTAGCGGGAGTGAGGGAGACCCAGTACTTC
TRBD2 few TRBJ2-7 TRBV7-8 CASSLVPSGLYEQYF TGTGCCAGCAGCTTAGTGCCTAGCGGGTTATACGAGCAGTACTTC
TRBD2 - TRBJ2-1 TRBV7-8 CASSWTSGRDNEQFF TGTGCCAGCAGCTGGACTAGCGGGAGGGACAATGAGCAGTTCTTC
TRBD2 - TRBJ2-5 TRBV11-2 CASSLRWGLAVQETQYF TGTGCCAGCAGCCTAAGGTGGGGTCTAGCGGTCCAAGAGACCCAGTACTTC
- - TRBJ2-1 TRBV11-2 CASSRTGIYNEQFF TGTGCCAGCAGCAGGACCGGGATTTACAATGAGCAGTTCTTC
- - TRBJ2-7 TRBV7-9 CASSLKSGQYF TGTGCCAGCAGCCTGAAGTCCGGGCAGTACTTC
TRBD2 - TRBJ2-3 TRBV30 CAWTQLAGADTQYF TGTGCCTGGACCCAACTAGCGGGAGCAGATACGCAGTATTTT